This T cell receptor (beta chain) is drawn from a study of blood T cell repertoires in COVID-19. Overall study context: The study drew acute and convalescent COVID-19 samples from the United States, Italy and Spain. Sources were T cells, B-cell-depleted T cells, or PBMCs; the material itself was cDNA or gDNA.

CDR1 and CDR2 (germline): LNHDA, SQIVND (reference sequence). The CDR3 has 15 amino acids. Trimming took 3 bases from V and 7 from J, leaving 16 bases between them. The authors' processing: Quantification of nucleated cells was approximated via reference gene primer amplification. Method: immunoSEQ multiplex PCR; TCRdb's copy keeps in-frame clones and lacks some. The V and J calls and clone size are taken from that table; D and trimming were inferred from the DNA. This sample has about 280,000 clones, with about 90% found just once. The chain has TRBV19 and TRBJ2-1; perhaps TRBD2 as D (6 bases). Sequencing was done on a sample of peripheral blood. The source is a woman aged 45-65 years who had recovered from COVID-19. The CDR3 nucleotides read TGTGCCAGTAGTATTGGAAACGGGGGTTGGAATGAGCAGTTCTTC. Translated, it gives CASSIGNGGWNEQFF.